Following are 20 T cell receptor beta chains from one sample sequenced in a study of cytotoxic CD8 clonotypes in ibrutinib-treated CLL. Sequencing used immunoSEQ multiplex PCR; TCRdb keeps in-frame clones, though not all of them. The repertoire holds some 200,000 clones, about 75% seen once, with about 6% in the top ten. The material was PBMCs, obtained after 12 months of ibrutinib treatment. The receptors here all came from a human donor with chronic lymphocytic leukemia.

The chain carries TRBV19 and TRBJ1-5; TRBD1 matches 8 bases. With V trimmed by 5 bases and J by 0 bases, 9 bases remained unmatched. Germline lookup yields CDR1 LNHDA and CDR2 SQIVND (reference sequence). The CDR3 consists of 17 residues. CDR3 protein: CASSAGTGGISNQPQHF. CDR3 bases: TGTGCCAGTAGTGCTGGGACAGGTGGGATTAGCAATCAGCCCCAGCATTTT.

This clone showed up just a few times. The rearrangement joins TRBV5-1 to TRBJ2-6, with 8 bases fitting TRBD1. The V segment lost 4 bases and the J segment 2 bases; nucleotides outside the gene matches: 14. The germline V gene encodes CDR1 SGHRS and CDR2 YFSETQ. CDR3 length equals 19 residues. CDR3 coding DNA: TGCGCCAGCAGCATGGAGGACAGGGCTGTCTGGCCTGGGGCCAACGTCCTGACTTTC. Translation gives CASSMEDRAVWPGANVLTF.

This clone has only one observation. The genes are TRBV7-9 and TRBJ1-5; D is uncertain. Per germline, CDR1 SEHNR and CDR2 FQNEAQ (reference sequence). Trimming took off 5 bases at V and 5 bases at J, with 19 bases between the two ends. The CDR3 sequence is 16 residues long. The CDR3 protein is CASSPERGSEDQPQHF. For the CDR3, the DNA is TGTGCCAGCAGCCCGGAAAGAGGGTCTGAGGATCAGCCCCAGCATTTT.

This chain joins TRBV29-1 and TRBJ2-5, with D possibly being TRBD2 (7 bases). The V and J ends lost 6 bases and 5 bases respectively, with 19 bases between them. Germline CDR1 and CDR2: SQVTM and ANQGSEA. This CDR3 is 14 amino acids long. CDR3 nucleotides: TGCAGCGTAATACAGGCGGGGGCGGGGGAGACCCAGTACTTC. Its protein is CSVIQAGAGETQYF.

This clone appeared a few times. The J gene is TRBJ2-7, the V gene TRBV28, with TRBD1 matching 9 bases. This CDR3 spans 16 amino acids. V lost 4 bases to trimming and J lost 4 bases; unmatched junction nucleotides: 11. The V gene's germline CDR1 is MDHEN and CDR2 SYDVKM. The CDR3 coding sequence is TGTGCCAGCAGTTCAACCGGGACAGGGATTCTGTACGAGCAGTACTTC. It yields the protein CASSSTGTGILYEQYF.

The sample holds a few counts of this clone. A read error may produce the germline difference seen at one junction end. This chain links TRBV7-7 with TRBJ2-2; possible D gene TRBD2, 7 bases. This CDR3 has 14 residues. Germline V lookup: CDR1 SSHAT, CDR2 FNYEAQ (reference sequence). CDR3 DNA: TGTGCTAGCAGCTTAGGGGGGGCAACCGGGGAGCTGTTTTTT. This codes for CASSLGGATGELFF.

This clone has just a few counts. This chain connects TRBV27 to TRBJ1-2; D might be TRBD1 (6 bases). The germline V gene encodes CDR1 MNHEY and CDR2 SMNVEV (reference sequence). This CDR3 contains 14 residues. Trimming took 2 bases from V and 3 from J, leaving 10 bases between them. The CDR3 loop is CASSLNRVDYGYTF. DNA of the CDR3: TGTGCCAGCAGTTTAAACAGGGTGGACTATGGCTACACCTTC.

This clone appeared a few times. The rearrangement joins TRBV27 to TRBJ1-5; D gene ambiguous. V lost 1 base and J 0 bases, leaving 7 bases between the germline ends. Germline V gene lookup returns CDR1 MNHEY and CDR2 SMNVEV (reference sequence). The CDR3 is made up of 15 amino acids. In nucleotides, the CDR3 is TGTGCCAGCAGTTTATGGCTGGGTAGCAATCAGCCCCAGCATTTT. This encodes CASSLWLGSNQPQHF.

The chain's CDR3 is CASRDRTPYEQYF. As DNA, the CDR3 is TGTGCCAGCCGAGACAGGACTCCCTACGAGCAGTACTTC. The chain has TRBV7-3 and TRBJ2-7, with D possibly being TRBD1 (6 bases). The CDR3 is 13 residues long. The germline gives CDR1 SGHTA, CDR2 FQGTGA. With 8 bases removed from V and 2 bases from J, the gap between germline ends came to 13 bases.

A few counts support this clone. This rearrangement joins TRBV6-6 to TRBJ2-2, with D hard to call. Germline V CDR1 and CDR2: MNHNY, SVGAGI (reference sequence). This CDR3 has 16 residues. V was cut by 5 bases and J by 6 bases, with 19 bases left in between. Written as DNA, the CDR3 is TGTGCCAGCAGTACCAGACCCATTTCCCTCTCCGGGGAGCTGTTTTTT. This sequence encodes CASSTRPISLSGELFF.

The chain joins TRBV21-1 to TRBJ1-2; the DNA was not compared with TRBD1, the D call given in the table. TRBV21-1 is annotated as a pseudogene. The CDR3 sequence is 15 residues long. In DNA, the CDR3 is TGTGCCAGCAGGAAAACTACACAGGGTTGGTATGGCTACACCTTC. Protein product: CASRKTTQGWYGYTF.

V and J are TRBV10-3 and TRBJ1-1; D uncertain. Germline CDR1 is ENHRY and CDR2 is SYGVKD. V shed 3 bases and J shed 2 bases, with 25 bases lying between them. This CDR3 has 19 residues. Written as DNA, the CDR3 is TGTGCCATCAGTGAAAGGGTAACGGCCCCTCGACACATTAACACTGAAGCTTTCTTT. Its translation is CAISERVTAPRHINTEAFF.

This chain connects TRBV28 to TRBJ2-4; 9 bases map to TRBD1. Germline CDR1 and CDR2: MDHEN and SYDVKM. There are 18 residues in the CDR3. The junction had 11 bases not matched to a gene; V was cut back by 5 bases and J by 0 bases. The CDR3 is CASSGGQGLNLAKNIQYF. The CDR3 bases are TGTGCCAGCAGTGGGGGACAGGGCTTAAACCTAGCCAAAAACATTCAGTACTTC.

The V gene is TRBV15, the J gene TRBJ2-2; 9 bases line up with TRBD1. Germline values: CDR1 LNHNV, CDR2 YYDKDF (reference sequence). There are 14 residues in the CDR3. V was clipped by 6 bases and J by 5 bases; unmatched bases: 4. The CDR3 region is CATRRDRGTGELFF. The CDR3, as DNA: TGTGCCACCAGGCGTGACAGGGGGACCGGGGAGCTGTTTTTT.

V and J are TRBV6-1 and TRBJ2-7; tentatively, D is TRBD1 or TRBD2 (5 bases each). The CDR3 has 14 amino acids. Deletions cut 6 bases from V and 0 bases from J, with 12 bases between. Germline CDR1 and CDR2: MNHNS and SASEGT. The DNA of the CDR3 is TGTGCCAGCAGGGACGGGGCTAACTCCTACGAGCAGTACTTC. Encoded protein: CASRDGANSYEQYF.

The chain combines TRBV11-2 with TRBJ2-7; the match to TRBD1 covers 9 bases. The germline gives CDR1 SGHAT, CDR2 FQNNGV. Trimming removed 0 bases from V and 3 bases from J; junction bases left unmatched: 12. This CDR3 spans 18 amino acids. CDR3 coding DNA: TGTGCCAGCAGCTTAGATCTCCCAGACAGGGGGATAGGCTACGAGCAGTACTTC. It translates to CASSLDLPDRGIGYEQYF.

This clone is a singleton in its sample. A much larger clone lies a single base off, so this may be a read error. The chain uses TRBV28 and TRBJ1-1; the D gene is possibly TRBD1 (5 bases). The CDR3 consists of 11 residues. The germline V gene encodes CDR1 MDHEN and CDR2 SYDVKM. The V end lost 8 bases, the J end lost 1 base, and 5 bases lay between the germline ends. In DNA, the CDR3 is TGTGCCAGCCAGGGGAACACTGAAGCTTTCTTT. Translating it yields CASQGNTEAFF.

The CDR3 protein is CASSQTGTGEISGNTIYF. DNA of the CDR3: TGTGCCAGCAGCCAAACCGGGACAGGGGAAATATCTGGAAACACCATATATTTT. V gene TRBV4-2 combines with J gene TRBJ1-3; 10 bases are a match to TRBD1. The V gene end was trimmed by 2 bases and the J gene end by 1 base; junction bases not matched to a gene: 8. Per germline, CDR1 LGHNA and CDR2 YNFKEQ. This CDR3 contains 18 residues.

The chain combines TRBV4-2 with TRBJ1-2; no firm D call. The length of the CDR3 is 13 residues. The V end was cut by 1 base, the J end by 8 bases, with 11 bases between. Looked up from germline, CDR1 is LGHNA and CDR2 is YNFKEQ. The CDR3 bases are TGTGCCAGCAGCCAAGGGGAGGGTTGGGGCTACACCTTC. Residues: CASSQGEGWGYTF.

The chain carries TRBV19 and TRBJ2-2; TRBD1 is a possible D gene (5 bases). Germline V gene lookup returns CDR1 LNHDA and CDR2 SQIVND (reference sequence). The CDR3 length is 13 residues. Trimming removed 7 bases from V and 4 bases from J, with 10 bases in between. The CDR3 DNA is TGTGCCAGTAACCTTCAGGGCACCGGGGAGCTGTTTTTT. Protein product: CASNLQGTGELFF.